The table lists the clone carrying this TCR beta chain with a few counts. Its specificity is unknown. These data are taken from a study of blood T cells in healthy people across ages. Donors ranged from about 6 to 95 years old and were healthy Caucasians in Russia. The total RNA that was extracted per sample amounted to at least 5 micrograms. The V gene lost 0 bases and the J gene lost 1 base, with 13 bases spanning the gap. The CDR3 is 17 amino acids. The V gene's germline CDR1 is SGHTA and CDR2 FQGNSA. Study-level findings and limits: Because donor CMV status was unknown, expanded clonotype changes were possibly confounded. The recorded TCR beta diversity per million T cells decreased in a roughly linear manner with age.

The use of a sample-barcoded 5' primer and a J-beta primer mix characterized a second PCR of roughly 6 to 11 cycles. One entry per CDR3 protein, called by TCRdb with MiXCR from the 5' RACE reads. Of approximately 730,000 distinct CDR3 sequences in the sample, roughly 45% were seen once. Sequencing used blood. This sequence joins TRBV7-2 and TRBJ2-4; D gene uncertain. The sequence derives from an older woman in good health. CDR3 protein: CASSLASGVMAKNIQYF. CDR3 nucleotide sequence: TGTGCCAGCAGCTTAGCTTCTGGGGTGATGGCCAAAAACATTCAGTACTTC.